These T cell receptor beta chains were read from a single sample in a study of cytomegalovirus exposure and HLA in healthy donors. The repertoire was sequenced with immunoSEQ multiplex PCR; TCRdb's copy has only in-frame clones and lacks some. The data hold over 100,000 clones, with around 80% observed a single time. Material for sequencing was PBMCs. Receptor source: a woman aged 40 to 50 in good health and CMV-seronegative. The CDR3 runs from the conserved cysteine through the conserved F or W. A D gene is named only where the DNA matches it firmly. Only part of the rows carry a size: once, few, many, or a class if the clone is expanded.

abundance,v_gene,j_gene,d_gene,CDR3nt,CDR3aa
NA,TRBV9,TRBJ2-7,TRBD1,TGTGCCAGCAGTCAGACAGGGAGCTCCTACGAGCAGTACTTC,CASSQTGSSYEQYF
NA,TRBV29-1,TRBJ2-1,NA,TGCAGCGTTATACAGGCGAGCTCCTACAATGAGCAGTTCTTC,CSVIQASSYNEQFF
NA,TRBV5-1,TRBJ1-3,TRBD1,TGCGCCAGCAGACTTGACAGGGCGAAAGGAAACACCATATATTTT,CASRLDRAKGNTIYF
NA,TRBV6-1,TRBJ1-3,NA,TGTGCCAGCAGTCCGGAGGAGCAAAGAAACACCATATATTTT,CASSPEEQRNTIYF
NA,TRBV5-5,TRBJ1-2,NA,TGTGCCAGCAGCTTTCTCACAGGGAGTGTGTATGGCTACACCTTC,CASSFLTGSVYGYTF
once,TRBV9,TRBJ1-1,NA,TGTGCCGGCAGCTCGAGCCTGGGCGCAATGAACACTGAAGCTTTCTTT,CAGSSSLGAMNTEAFF
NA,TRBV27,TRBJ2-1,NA,TGTGCCAGCAGCCAATCCGGTGGTGAGCAGTTCTTC,CASSQSGGEQFF
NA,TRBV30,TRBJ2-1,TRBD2,TGTGCCTGGAGTGCCGGACTAGAGGCCAATGAGCAGTTCTTC,CAWSAGLEANEQFF
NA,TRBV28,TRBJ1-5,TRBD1,TGTGCCAGCCGTAACAGGGGCCCTAATCAGCCCCAGCATTTT,CASRNRGPNQPQHF
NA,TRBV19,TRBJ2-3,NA,TGTGCCAGTAACCAAGCGGCGGGCGCCCGCACAGATACGCAGTATTTT,CASNQAAGARTDTQYF
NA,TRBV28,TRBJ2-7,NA,TGTGCCAGCAGTTTACTTCAGGGGACCTACGAGCAGTACTTC,CASSLLQGTYEQYF
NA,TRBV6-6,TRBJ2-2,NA,TGTGCCAGCAGTTTTCCACTAGACACGGCCGGGGAGCTGTTTTTT,CASSFPLDTAGELFF
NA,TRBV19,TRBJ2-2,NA,TGTGCCAGTAGCAGGGCCAACACCGGGGAGCTGTTTTTT,CASSRANTGELFF
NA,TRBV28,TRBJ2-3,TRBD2,TGTGCCAGCAGTTTACCTCGAGCGGGGAGAACAGATACGCAGTATTTT,CASSLPRAGRTDTQYF
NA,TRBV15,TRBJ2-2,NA,TGTGCCACCGGCACGGGGAGGGGGGCCGGGGAGCTGTTTTTT,CATGTGRGAGELFF
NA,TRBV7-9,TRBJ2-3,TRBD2,TGTGCCAGCAGCTTAGAAATAGAGCGGGACACAGATACGCAGTATTTT,CASSLEIERDTDTQYF
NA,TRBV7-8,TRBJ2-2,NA,TGTGCCAGCAGCCCAACAGGTCTGGGCACCGGGGAGCTGTTTTTT,CASSPTGLGTGELFF
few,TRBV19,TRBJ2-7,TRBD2,TGTGCCAGTAGTATTGGTAGCGGGTCGACCTACGAGCAGTACTTC,CASSIGSGSTYEQYF
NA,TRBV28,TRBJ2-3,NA,TGTGCCAGCAGTTTCGGTAGCAGGGTAGATACGCAGTATTTT,CASSFGSRVDTQYF
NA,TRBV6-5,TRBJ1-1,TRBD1,TGTGCCAGCAGTCACGGACAGGCCAATGAAGCTTTCTTT,CASSHGQANEAFF
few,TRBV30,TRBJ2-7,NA,TGTGCCTGGAACGCACGTTCCTACGAGCAGTACTTC,CAWNARSYEQYF
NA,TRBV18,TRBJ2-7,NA,TGTGCCAGCTCACCACCCGCTTACAGGGCTGACGAGCAGTACTTC,CASSPPAYRADEQYF
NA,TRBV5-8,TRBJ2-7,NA,TGTGCCAGCAGCGCCCTTATGGACTATCAGAGCTCTTACGAGCAGTACTTC,CASSALMDYQSSYEQYF
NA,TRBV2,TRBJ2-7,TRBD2,TGTGCCAGCCGCAAGGAGAGCGGGAGGGCGTCTGAGCAGTACTTC,CASRKESGRASEQYF
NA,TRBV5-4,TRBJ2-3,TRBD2,TGTGCCAGCAGCGCGGGACTAGCGGGATCCCCTAACACAGATACGCAGTATTTT,CASSAGLAGSPNTDTQYF
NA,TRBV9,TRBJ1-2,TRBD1,TGTGCCAGCAGCTCCGGGACAGGGAGGAATGGCTACACCTTC,CASSSGTGRNGYTF
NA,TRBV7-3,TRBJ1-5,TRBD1,TGTGCCAGCAGCCCGGACAGGGTTAGCAATCAGCCCCAGCATTTT,CASSPDRVSNQPQHF
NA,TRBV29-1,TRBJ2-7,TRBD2,TGCAGCGTCGCACTGACTAGCGGGAGCGAGCAGTACTTC,CSVALTSGSEQYF
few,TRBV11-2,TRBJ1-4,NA,TGTGCCAGCAGCTTAGTACCGGGTGAAAAACTGTTTTTT,CASSLVPGEKLFF
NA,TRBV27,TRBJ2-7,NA,TGTGCCAGCAGTTTTCAAAACTCCTACGAGCAGTACTTC,CASSFQNSYEQYF
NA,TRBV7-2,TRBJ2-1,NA,TGTGCCAGCAGCTTAGGTTCTGGAGTCTACGGGCAGTTCTTC,CASSLGSGVYGQFF
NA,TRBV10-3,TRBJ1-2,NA,TGTGCCATCAGTGAGTCGGGGCCGAACTATGGCTACACCTTC,CAISESGPNYGYTF
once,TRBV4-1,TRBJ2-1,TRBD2,TGCGCCAGCAGCCAAGATAGTAGCGGGAGAATATACGACAATGAGCAGTTCTTC,CASSQDSSGRIYDNEQFF
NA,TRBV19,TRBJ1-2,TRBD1,TGTGCCAGTAACCAAGGGGACAGGGGAAGCTATGGCTACACCTTC,CASNQGDRGSYGYTF
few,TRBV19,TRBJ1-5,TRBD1,TGTGCCAGTAGTGCCCGACAGGGACTGAGTCAGCCCCAGCATTTT,CASSARQGLSQPQHF
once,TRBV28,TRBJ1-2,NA,TGTGCCAGCAGTTTAGGGAGAAGGGTCTATGGCTACACCTTC,CASSLGRRVYGYTF
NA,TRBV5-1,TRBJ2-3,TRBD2,TGCGCCAGCAGTTTTGGGACTAGCGGAAATACGCAGTATTTT,CASSFGTSGNTQYF
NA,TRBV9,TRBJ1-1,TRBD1,TGTGCCAGCAGCGGAGATCCAAGGGGACAGAGTCTCACTGAAGCTTTCTTT,CASSGDPRGQSLTEAFF
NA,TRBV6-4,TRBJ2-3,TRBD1,TGTGCCAGCAGCGCCGGACAGGGCACAGATACGCAGTATTTT,CASSAGQGTDTQYF
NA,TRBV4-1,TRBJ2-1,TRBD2,TGCGCCAGCAGCCTCAGCGGGAGTAATGGCAATGAGCAGTTCTTC,CASSLSGSNGNEQFF
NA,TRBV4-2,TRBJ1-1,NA,TGTGCCAGCAGCCAAGAGTTGCTTATGGGGGGGGAAACTGAAGCTTTCTTT,CASSQELLMGGETEAFF
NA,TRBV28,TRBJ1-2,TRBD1,TGTGCCAGCGCACCGGGACAGGGTTTCTATGGCTACACCTTC,CASAPGQGFYGYTF
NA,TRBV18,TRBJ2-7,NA,TGTGCCAGCTCACCATTCGGGAGCTCCTACGAGCAGTACTTC,CASSPFGSSYEQYF
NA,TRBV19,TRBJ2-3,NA,TGTGCCAGTAGTACAGGGTCAGATACGCAGTATTTT,CASSTGSDTQYF
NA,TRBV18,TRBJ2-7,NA,TGTGCCAGCTCACCGGGACACTCCTACGAGCAGTACTTC,CASSPGHSYEQYF